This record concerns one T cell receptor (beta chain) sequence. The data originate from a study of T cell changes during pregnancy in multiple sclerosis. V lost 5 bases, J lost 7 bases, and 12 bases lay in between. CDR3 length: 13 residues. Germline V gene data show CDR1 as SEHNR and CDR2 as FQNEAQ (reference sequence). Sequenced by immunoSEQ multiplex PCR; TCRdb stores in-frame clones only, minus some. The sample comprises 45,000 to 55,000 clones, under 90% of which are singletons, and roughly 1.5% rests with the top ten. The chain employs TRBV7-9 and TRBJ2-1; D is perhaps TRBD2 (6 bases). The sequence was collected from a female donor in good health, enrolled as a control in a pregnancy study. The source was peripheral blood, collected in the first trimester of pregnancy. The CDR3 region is CASSPRLENEQFF. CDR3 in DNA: TGTGCCAGCAGCCCCAGACTAGAAAATGAGCAGTTCTTC.